This TCR beta chain derives from a study of T cell responses to AZD1222 COVID-19 vaccine. Study results and limitations: The repertoires were collected only after the peak T cell response.

In the case of this clone: Its matching antigen is unknown. The germline gene is not matched at one end of the junction; a read error may be the cause.

The table came from immunoSEQ multiplex PCR; TCRdb's copy has only in-frame clones and leaves some out. The sample consists of approximately 67,000 clones, less than 90% of them appearing once. This receptor was obtained from an adult in good health. Here the sequenced sample was peripheral blood, taken on day 0 of AZD1222 vaccination.

The CDR3 DNA reads as TGTGCCAGCATCCAAGGGGGACAGAGGATTTTC. Translating gives CASIQGGQRIF. The V call is TRBV28, the J call TRBJ2-7, with 7 nucleotides matching TRBD1. The CDR3 has 11 amino acids. CDR1 and CDR2 from the germline V gene are MDHEN and SYDVKM.